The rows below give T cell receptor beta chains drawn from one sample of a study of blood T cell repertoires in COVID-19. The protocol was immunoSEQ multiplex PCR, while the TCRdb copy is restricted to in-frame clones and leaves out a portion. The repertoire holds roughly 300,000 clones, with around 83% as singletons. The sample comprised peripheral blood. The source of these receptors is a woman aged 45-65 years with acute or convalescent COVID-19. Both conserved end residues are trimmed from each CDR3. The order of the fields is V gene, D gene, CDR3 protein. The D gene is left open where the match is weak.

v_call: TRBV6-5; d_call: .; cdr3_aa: ASSTRSSNYGYT
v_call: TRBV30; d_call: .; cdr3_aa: AWADSPVWEAF
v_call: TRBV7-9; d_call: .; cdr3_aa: ASSFGLAYEQY
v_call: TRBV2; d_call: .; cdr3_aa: ASTSRTNVGEQF
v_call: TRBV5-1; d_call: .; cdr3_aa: ASKLGTDRTGYT
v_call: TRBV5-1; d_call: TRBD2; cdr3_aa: ASSQLAGLGAETQY
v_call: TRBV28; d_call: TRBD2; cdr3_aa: ASTRKGGTLAKNIQY
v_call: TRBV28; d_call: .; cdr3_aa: ASSLQSDTQY
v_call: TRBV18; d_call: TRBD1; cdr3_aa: ASSPTGANTQY
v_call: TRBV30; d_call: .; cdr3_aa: AWSVAENTIY
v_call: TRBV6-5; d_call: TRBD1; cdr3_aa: ASTRQGRAEAF
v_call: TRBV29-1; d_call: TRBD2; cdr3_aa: SVKRGGFTGELF
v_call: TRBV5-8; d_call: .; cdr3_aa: ASSSRTGFQPQH
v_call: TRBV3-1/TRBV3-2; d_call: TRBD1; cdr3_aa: ASSQGGTGPTDTQY